This T cell receptor beta chain was sequenced in a study of T cell clusters in autoimmune cytopenias. TRB amplification used roughly 250 ng of peripheral blood genomic DNA. Multiplex touch-down PCR amplified TRB using TRB-A and TRB-B pools in one tube. TCRdb derives one entry per CDR3 protein from the multiplex PCR reads, leaving out DNA. The sample holds 5,500 to 6,500 distinct CDR3 sequences. These data were also reused for a study on T cell repertoires in aging, cancer and after chemotherapy. In that study: Rebound thymic output was suggested by rising median generation probability during chemotherapy in each cancer cohort.

The sequenced sample consisted of peripheral blood. This sequence originates from a human donor in good health.

The CDR3 loop is CASTGTVEYEQYF. This chain joins TRBV6-2 or TRBV6-3 and TRBJ2-7; the TCRdb D gene call, TRBD1, has no DNA to confirm it. The CDR3 runs 13 residues. Germline assignment: CDR1 MNHEY and CDR2 SVGEGT.